This TCR beta chain was recorded in a study of T-cell reconstitution after alpha-beta-depleted transplantation in children. TCRbeta library construction was performed incorporating unique molecular identifiers. TCRdb independently ran MiXCR on the PCR reads; one entry per CDR3 protein. Of 450,000 to 550,000 distinct CDR3 sequences in the sample, approximately 10% were seen once. This CDR3 region has 13 residues. V lost 6 bases, J lost 7 bases, and 15 bases lay in between. CDR1 is MNHNS, CDR2 SASEGT, per germline. General study points: Alpha-beta T cells about two months after transplant reportedly derived from several hundred expanded graft clones. Among T cells one year after transplant, newly produced cells accounted for most counts and diversity. The origin of high day-60 TCRbeta diversity in some patients lay in surviving recipient T cells and thymic progenitors.

This clonotype was counted only a few times. No antigen is known for it. V gene TRBV6-1 combines with J gene TRBJ1-1; no clear D gene. The sequence was collected from a female patient aged 2-9 years who had a stem cell transplant for aplastic anemia, so the T cells may come from the graft donor. The sequences come from PBMCs, mostly from graft donor cells, collected 180 days after TCRalphabeta/CD19-depleted stem cell transplant. The CDR3 spells CASRVGSALEAFF. The CDR3 nucleotides are TGTGCCAGCAGGGTCGGCAGCGCACTTGAAGCTTTCTTT.